Detailed here is one T cell receptor (beta chain). Antigen unknown. The CDR3 consists of 15 residues. V shed 1 base, J shed 5 bases, and the junction held 5 bases outside the gene matches. Germline V lookup: CDR1 LGHNA, CDR2 YNFKEQ. This entry comes from a study of shared clonotypes between healthy human individuals. Whole-study results and caveats: Naive subsets typically showed greater estimated richness than memory subsets.

Sequenced by immunoSEQ multiplex PCR; TCRdb stores in-frame clones only, minus some. The sample yields more than 2,000,000 clones, approximately 95% seen once. The specimen was naive CD4+ T cells from PBMCs. Subset in this sample: CD45RA+ positively selected. The V call is TRBV4-2, the J call TRBJ1-5; 7 bases agree with TRBD1. This TCR was sampled from a young man in good health. Some clones in this sample may be carry-over from other donors' samples. For the CDR3, the DNA is TGTGCCAGCAGCCAAGTGGGACAGCTTGATCAGCCCCAGCATTTT. Protein sequence: CASSQVGQLDQPQHF.